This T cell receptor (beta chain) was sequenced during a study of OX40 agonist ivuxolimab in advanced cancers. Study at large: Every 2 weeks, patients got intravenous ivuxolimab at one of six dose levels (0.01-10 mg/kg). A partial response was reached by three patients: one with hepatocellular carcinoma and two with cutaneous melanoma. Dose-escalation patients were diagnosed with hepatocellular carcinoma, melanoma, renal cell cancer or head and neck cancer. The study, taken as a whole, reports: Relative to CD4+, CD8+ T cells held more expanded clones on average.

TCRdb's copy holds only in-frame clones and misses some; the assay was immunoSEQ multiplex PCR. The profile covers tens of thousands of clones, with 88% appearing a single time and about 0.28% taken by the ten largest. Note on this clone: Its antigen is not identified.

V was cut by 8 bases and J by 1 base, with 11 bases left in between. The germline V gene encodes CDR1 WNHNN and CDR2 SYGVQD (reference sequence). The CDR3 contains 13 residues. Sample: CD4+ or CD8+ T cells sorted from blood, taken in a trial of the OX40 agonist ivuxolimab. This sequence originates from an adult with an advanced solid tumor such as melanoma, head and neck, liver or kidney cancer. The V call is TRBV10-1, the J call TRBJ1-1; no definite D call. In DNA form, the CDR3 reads TGCGCCAGCCGTGGTGGGCAGAACACTGAAGCTTTCTTT. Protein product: CASRGGQNTEAFF.